A single sample is the source of the 29 T cell receptor beta chains below, sequenced in a study of blood T cell repertoires in COVID-19. Using immunoSEQ multiplex PCR, the repertoire was profiled, and TCRdb retains in-frame clones only, with some absent. There are roughly 100,000 clones in the sample; around 90% occur only once, and 3.5% lies in the top ten. Sequenced: peripheral blood. These receptors all come from a human donor in a cohort sampled during active COVID-19.

A single count supports this clone. The chain uses TRBV6-1 and TRBJ1-2; a possible D gene is TRBD1 (5 bases). CDR3 length: 16 residues. Germline CDR1 and CDR2: MNHNS and SASEGT. The germline V and J ends were trimmed by 2 bases and 3 bases, with 16 bases remaining between them. The DNA for the CDR3 is TGTGCCAGCAGTGAATTTGATATAGGGGCTTACTATGGCTACACCTTC. It encodes CASSEFDIGAYYGYTF.

The J gene is TRBJ2-2, the V gene TRBV5-1, with D maybe TRBD2 (7 bases). Deletions cut 2 bases from V and 0 bases from J, with 14 bases between. Germline V gene sequence: CDR1 SGHRS, CDR2 YFSETQ. CDR3 length: 17 residues. The CDR3 nucleotides read TGCGCCAGCAGCTTAACAGCGGGACACTCGAACACCGGGGAGCTGTTTTTT. This gives the protein CASSLTAGHSNTGELFF. Drawing the rest from reference TRBV5-1 and TRBJ2-2, the complete variable domain is KAGVTQTPRYLIKTRGQQVTLSCSPISGHRSVSWYQQTPGQGLQFLFEYFSETQRNKGNFPGRFSGRQFSNSRSEMNVSTLELGDSALYLCASSLTAGHSNTGELFFGEGSRLTVL.

This clone was recorded only once. The CDR3 reads CASRPGGSYNEQFF. CDR3 sequence (DNA): TGTGCCAGCAGGCCCGGGGGTTCCTACAATGAGCAGTTCTTC. The J gene is TRBJ2-1, the V gene TRBV27; possibly TRBD2 for D (6 bases). V lost 6 bases, J lost 1 base, and 10 bases lay in between. The CDR3 has 14 amino acids. CDR1 and CDR2 (germline): MNHEY, SMNVEV (reference sequence).

The table lists this clone with a count of one. This chain links TRBV7-4 with TRBJ1-4, with D unclear. The ends were cut back, 1 base at V and 8 bases at J, with 11 bases in the middle. The CDR3 loop spans 14 amino acids. Germline values: CDR1 SGHVT, CDR2 SQSDAQ. CDR3 nucleotide sequence: TGTGCCAGCAGCTTAGACGGGGTGGGAGAAAAACTGTTTTTT. This gives the protein CASSLDGVGEKLFF.

This clone came up once. The chain has TRBV21-1 and TRBJ1-1; the table calls TRBD1, which could not be checked here. TRBV21-1 corresponds to a pseudogene. The CDR3 runs 17 residues. The CDR3 loop reads CASSKERDRDINTEAFF. DNA for the CDR3: TGTGCCAGCAGCAAAGAGAGGGACAGGGATATTAACACTGAAGCTTTCTTT.

The rearrangement links TRBV19 to TRBJ2-6, with TRBD1 matching over 8 bases. The germline CDR1 and CDR2 sequences are LNHDA and SQIVND (reference sequence). The CDR3 loop spans 17 amino acids. V was pared by 5 bases and J by 0 bases, with 6 bases of the junction left unmatched. The CDR3 bases are TGTGCCAGTAGTTACAGGGGGTCGAACTCTGGGGCCAACGTCCTGACTTTC. Translating gives CASSYRGSNSGANVLTF.

This chain connects TRBV5-4 to TRBJ2-6, with TRBD1 as a possible D gene (6 bases). Trimming removed 4 bases at V and 2 bases at J, with 16 bases between. CDR3 length equals 17 residues. The germline V gene has CDR1 SGHNT and CDR2 YYREEE (reference sequence). In nucleotides, the CDR3 is TGTGCCAGCAGCCCCCGCAGGGGTATTCCTGGGGCCAACGTCCTGACTTTC. It specifies CASSPRRGIPGANVLTF.

This chain links TRBV9 with TRBJ2-7; 10 nucleotides match TRBD2. Germline V CDR1 and CDR2: SGDLS, YYNGEE. V lost 5 bases to trimming and J lost 7 bases; unmatched junction nucleotides: 12. The CDR3 runs 15 residues. The CDR3 bases are TGTGCCAGCAGTAATGGACTAGCGGTACGGGGTGAGCAGTACTTC. Encoded protein: CASSNGLAVRGEQYF.

This sequence joins TRBV6-5 and TRBJ1-4; TRBD1 agrees at 8 bases. Germline CDR1 MNHEY, CDR2 SVGAGI. Trimming removed 0 bases from V and 6 bases from J; junction bases left unmatched: 0. The CDR3 is 14 residues long. CDR3 sequence reads: CASSYSGQDEKLFF. The CDR3 bases are TGTGCCAGCAGTTACTCGGGACAGGATGAAAAACTGTTTTTT.

This clone is a singleton in its sample. The chain links TRBV7-9 to TRBJ2-5; D is undetermined. The CDR3 is 13 amino acids. Per germline, CDR1 SEHNR and CDR2 FQNEAQ (reference sequence). Trimming removed 2 bases from V and 0 bases from J, with 4 bases in between. The CDR3 DNA reads as TGTGCCAGCAGCTTAACAGACCAAGAGACCCAGTACTTC. As protein: CASSLTDQETQYF.

The CDR3 DNA reads TGTGCCAGCAGGGTCAACAGGGCGGGCTACACCTTC. This codes for CASRVNRAGYTF. The V gene is TRBV2, the J gene TRBJ1-2, with a possible D match to TRBD1 (6 bases). Germline CDR1 and CDR2: SNHLY and FYNNEI. Trimming removed 6 bases at V and 8 bases at J, with 13 bases between. This CDR3 region has 12 residues.

The chain combines TRBV9 with TRBJ1-2; 11 positions agree with TRBD1. Per germline, CDR1 SGDLS and CDR2 YYNGEE. The CDR3 extends over 15 amino acids. V lost 0 bases and J lost 6; bases outside the gene matches: 4. The CDR3 loop reads CASSVADRGLNGYTF. In DNA form, the CDR3 reads TGTGCCAGCAGCGTAGCGGACAGGGGGCTGAATGGCTACACCTTC.

This clone turned up a few times. The rearrangement uses TRBV18 and TRBJ2-7; 11 nucleotides agree with TRBD2. CDR3 length: 16 amino acids. The V and J ends lost 2 bases and 1 base, in that order; junction bases with no gene match: 4. Germline V CDR1 and CDR2: KGHSH, LQKENI. CDR3 DNA sequence: TGTGCCAGCTCACCAACACTAGCGGGAGTTTCCTACGAGCAGTACTTC. As protein: CASSPTLAGVSYEQYF.

This chain links TRBV5-1 with TRBJ1-5; perhaps TRBD1 as D (5 bases). Trimming shortened V by 3 bases and J by 4 bases, and 8 bases separated the two germline ends. The germline gives CDR1 SGHRS, CDR2 YFSETQ. CDR3 length equals 13 residues. The CDR3 loop reads CASSSQGNQPQHF. CDR3 DNA: TGCGCCAGCAGCTCCCAGGGAAATCAGCCCCAGCATTTT.

V and J are TRBV7-6 and TRBJ1-1; no clear D. The V gene's germline CDR1 is SGHVS and CDR2 FNYEAQ. V was trimmed by 3 bases and J by 5 bases, leaving 10 bases between them. The CDR3 length is 13 residues. CDR3 in amino acids: CASSFQEGTEAFF. The CDR3 bases are TGTGCCAGCAGCTTCCAAGAGGGAACTGAAGCTTTCTTT.

The CDR3 here is CASARTGADEQYF. CDR3 coding DNA: TGTGCCAGCGCCCGGACAGGGGCCGACGAGCAGTACTTC. The rearrangement links TRBV28 to TRBJ2-7; 9 positions agree with TRBD1. This CDR3 has 13 residues. With 8 bases clipped from V and 5 bases from J, the junction kept 7 bases outside the gene matches. Germline CDR1 reads MDHEN; CDR2 reads SYDVKM.

The chain is built from TRBV7-2 and TRBJ1-5, with 11 bases aligning to TRBD1. This CDR3 has 15 amino acids. Germline CDR1 and CDR2: SGHTA and FQGNSA. J lost 5 bases, V lost 5 bases, and 5 bases had no gene match. This chain's CDR3 is CASSQGQGEYQPQHF. The CDR3 DNA follows: TGTGCCAGCAGCCAGGGACAGGGGGAGTATCAGCCCCAGCATTTT.

The chain employs TRBV20-1 and TRBJ1-6; TRBD1 is a possible D gene (5 bases). The V gene's germline CDR1 is DFQATT and CDR2 SNEGSKA (reference sequence). This CDR3 has 16 amino acids. V dropped 3 bases and J dropped 5 bases, with 17 bases sitting between them. CDR3: CSASARGRAHNSPLHF. As DNA, the CDR3 is TGCAGTGCTAGTGCTAGGGGTCGCGCTCATAATTCACCCCTCCACTTT.

This chain uses TRBV27 with TRBJ2-1; TRBD2 matches at 9 bases. Germline assignment: CDR1 MNHEY and CDR2 SMNVEV (reference sequence). CDR3 length equals 15 residues. V was clipped by 7 bases and J by 5 bases; unmatched bases: 9. The CDR3 protein is CASKFAAGGNNEQFF. CDR3 nucleotide sequence: TGTGCCAGCAAGTTTGCGGCGGGAGGGAACAATGAGCAGTTCTTC.

The chain combines TRBV6-6 with TRBJ2-2; TRBD1 matches 9 bases. Losses at the gene ends were 6 bases for V and 5 bases for J; bases not matched to a gene: 10. The CDR3 has 16 residues. The germline V gene encodes CDR1 MNHNY and CDR2 SVGAGI (reference sequence). CDR3 sequence reads: CASRGGQGLNTGELFF. The CDR3 region has the DNA TGTGCCAGCAGGGGGGGACAGGGATTGAATACCGGGGAGCTGTTTTTT.

This clone has just one count. The CDR3 loop is CASSLSLGAVNEQFF. The CDR3 region has the DNA TGTGCCAGCAGCTTAAGCCTAGGGGCGGTGAATGAGCAGTTCTTC. The V and J genes are TRBV7-2 and TRBJ2-1, with a tentative D call TRBD1 (5 bases). The germline gives CDR1 SGHTA, CDR2 FQGNSA. There are 15 residues in the CDR3. V lost 2 bases, J lost 7 bases, and 15 bases lay in between.

The chain employs TRBV6-5 and TRBJ2-7, with D possibly being TRBD1 (6 bases). This CDR3 has 14 amino acids. Between the trimmed V and J ends, which lost 6 bases and 0 bases, there was a span of 12 bases. From germline, CDR1 is MNHEY and CDR2 SVGAGI. The CDR3, as DNA: TGTGCCAGCAGGCGACAGGTTACCTCCTACGAGCAGTACTTC. It translates to CASRRQVTSYEQYF.

This chain uses TRBV19 with TRBJ2-1; TRBD2 agrees at 7 bases. V dropped 4 bases and J dropped 1; count of bases not matched to a gene: 4. This CDR3 is 15 amino acids long. Germline V gives CDR1 LNHDA, CDR2 SQIVND (reference sequence). The CDR3 reads CASSSGRGSYNEQFF. Here the CDR3 DNA reads TGTGCCAGTAGTAGCGGGAGAGGGTCCTACAATGAGCAGTTCTTC.

The genes are TRBV18 and TRBJ1-2; unclear D gene. V was clipped by 0 bases and J by 5 bases, with 10 bases between them. The CDR3 length is 14 residues. CDR1 and CDR2 (germline): KGHSH, LQKENI. CDR3 sequence: CASSPPRQSYGYTF. The CDR3, as DNA: TGTGCCAGCTCACCACCGAGGCAGTCATATGGCTACACCTTC. The whole variable domain, filled in from reference TRBV18 and TRBJ1-2, reads NAGVMQNPRHLVRRRGQEARLRCSPMKGHSHVYWYRQLPEEGLKFMVYLQKENIIDESGMPKERFSAEFPKEGPSILRIQQVVRGDSAAYFCASSPPRQSYGYTFGSGTRLTVV.

For the CDR3, the DNA is TGCGCCAGCAGCCAAGGCCTAGCGGGAGGGGCCGGGGAGCTGTTTTTT. This translates into CASSQGLAGGAGELFF. J is TRBJ2-2 and V is TRBV4-3; TRBD2 aligns across 12 bases. Germline trimming cut 1 base from V and 6 bases from J; bases unmatched to any gene: 3. CDR3 size: 16 residues. Germline CDR1 reads LGHNA; CDR2 reads YSLEER.

This chain links TRBV10-1 with TRBJ2-1; 7 positions agree with TRBD2. Germline CDR1 reads WNHNN; CDR2 reads SYGVQD (reference sequence). The CDR3 covers 15 residues. Germline trimming cut 6 bases from V and 9 bases from J; bases unmatched to any gene: 14. The CDR3 DNA follows: TGCGCCAGCAGCAAGGAGGTGGGAGGGTTTAGTGAGCAGTTCTTC. Encoded protein: CASSKEVGGFSEQFF.

This rearrangement joins TRBV7-9 to TRBJ1-4, with TRBD1 as a possible D gene (6 bases). Germline V CDR1 and CDR2: SEHNR, FQNEAQ (reference sequence). Trimming stripped 3 bases from V and 3 bases from J, with 11 bases between. The CDR3 length is 15 residues. CDR3 protein: CASSFQGFSNEKLFF. The CDR3 DNA follows: TGTGCCAGCAGCTTCCAGGGGTTTTCTAATGAAAAACTGTTTTTT.

This chain connects TRBV7-8 to TRBJ2-2, with D possibly matching TRBD1 (5 bases). The CDR3 extends over 16 amino acids. Germline V CDR1 and CDR2: SGHVS, FQNEAQ. V was clipped by 3 bases and J by 0 bases, with 11 bases between them. DNA of the CDR3: TGTGCCAGCAGCTTTTCAGGGCTCGCGAACACCGGGGAGCTGTTTTTT. Protein product: CASSFSGLANTGELFF.

The V call is TRBV6-6, the J call TRBJ2-2; TRBD1 matches 8 bases. V trimming: 4 bases; J trimming: 5 bases; junction bases outside the gene matches: 9. Germline-derived CDR1 and CDR2 are MNHNY and SVGAGI (reference sequence). The CDR3 spans 16 residues. The CDR3 sequence: CASSSLRTGSTGELFF. The CDR3 DNA reads TGTGCCAGCAGTTCACTTCGGACAGGGTCAACCGGGGAGCTGTTTTTT.